The 8 T cell receptor beta chains below were found in one sample sequenced in a study of T cells after yellow fever vaccination. TCRdb re-called the 5' RACE reads with MiXCR, one entry per CDR3 protein. The sample includes 450,000 to 550,000 distinct CDR3 sequences, about a fifth of them seen just once. The sequenced sample was PBMCs, obtained 15 days after the yellow fever booster vaccination. The receptors stem from a man between 25 and 39 years old who received the YFV17D yellow fever vaccine.

This chain joins TRBV6-5 and TRBJ2-1; 9 bases fit TRBD2. The germline CDR1 and CDR2 sequences are MNHEY and SVGAGI. Trimming removed 6 bases from V and 7 bases from J; junction bases left unmatched: 7. CDR3 length equals 14 residues. CDR3 DNA: TGTGCCAGCAGATTAGGACTAGCGACGAATGAGCAGTTCTTC. This translates into CASRLGLATNEQFF.

At least ten counts were recorded for this clonotype. This rearrangement joins TRBV20-1 to TRBJ2-1; D is unclear. The CDR3 is 17 residues long. Germline V gene lookup returns CDR1 DFQATT and CDR2 SNEGSKA (reference sequence). Deletions cut 0 bases from V and 7 bases from J, with 22 bases between. CDR3 DNA sequence: TGCAGTGCTAGAGATAGGACGCCCGCCAAAAGGCGTAATGAGCAGTTCTTC. Amino acid sequence: CSARDRTPAKRRNEQFF.

This chain links TRBV6-1 with TRBJ2-7; 9 nucleotides match TRBD2. From germline, CDR1 is MNHNS and CDR2 SASEGT. The CDR3 has 14 residues. The trim removed 5 bases at V and 1 base at J, leaving 3 bases unmatched. This chain's CDR3 is CASSKGLASYEQYF. CDR3 coding DNA: TGTGCCAGCAGTAAGGGACTAGCATCCTACGAGCAGTACTTC.

The genes are TRBV5-1 and TRBJ2-2; D possibly corresponds to TRBD2 (5 bases). The CDR3 consists of 16 residues. V was shortened by 3 bases and J by 5 bases, with 17 bases between the two germline ends. Germline CDR1 reads SGHRS; CDR2 reads YFSETQ. DNA for the CDR3: TGCGCCAGCAGCTCGGAGGTCAGAACCGGGACCGGGGAGCTGTTTTTT. Translation gives CASSSEVRTGTGELFF.

This clonotype showed up just a few times. The V and J genes are TRBV12-3 or TRBV12-4 and TRBJ2-7; 8 bases agree with TRBD1. CDR3 length: 13 residues. The junction had 4 bases not matched to a gene; V was cut back by 4 bases and J by 5 bases. CDR3 sequence: CASSSDRVHEQYF. Here the CDR3 DNA reads TGTGCCAGCAGTTCGGACAGGGTCCACGAGCAGTACTTC.

This clonotype has a handful of counts. J is TRBJ2-3 and V is TRBV6-5; no firm D call. Trimming stripped 4 bases from V and 0 bases from J, with 14 bases between. Germline values: CDR1 MNHEY, CDR2 SVGAGI. The CDR3 consists of 16 residues. CDR3 in amino acids: CASSSYPAVSTDTQYF. The CDR3 DNA reads as TGTGCCAGCAGTTCTTATCCCGCGGTTAGCACAGATACGCAGTATTTT.

CDR3: CASSLEFDNSPLHF. In nucleotides, the CDR3 is TGTGCCAGCAGCTTGGAATTCGATAATTCACCCCTCCACTTT. This chain uses TRBV7-2 with TRBJ1-6; D ambiguous. Between the trimmed V and J ends, which lost 3 bases and 5 bases, there was a span of 8 bases. The CDR3 spans 14 residues. Germline CDR1 and CDR2: SGHTA and FQGNSA.

The J gene is TRBJ2-1, the V gene TRBV28; the match to TRBD1 covers 9 bases. Germline assignment: CDR1 MDHEN and CDR2 SYDVKM. V was clipped by 8 bases and J by 2 bases; unmatched bases: 4. This CDR3 has 14 residues. CDR3 nucleotide sequence: TGTGCCAGCCGACAGGGGGGTCCCTACAATGAGCAGTTCTTC. It is translated as CASRQGGPYNEQFF. The full variable domain, its missing parts supplied by reference TRBV28 and TRBJ2-1, is DVKVTQSSRYLVKRTGEKVFLECVQDMDHENMFWYRQDPGLGLRLIYFSYDVKMKEKGDIPEGYSVSREKKERFSLILESASTNQTSMYLCASRQGGPYNEQFFGPGTRLTVL.